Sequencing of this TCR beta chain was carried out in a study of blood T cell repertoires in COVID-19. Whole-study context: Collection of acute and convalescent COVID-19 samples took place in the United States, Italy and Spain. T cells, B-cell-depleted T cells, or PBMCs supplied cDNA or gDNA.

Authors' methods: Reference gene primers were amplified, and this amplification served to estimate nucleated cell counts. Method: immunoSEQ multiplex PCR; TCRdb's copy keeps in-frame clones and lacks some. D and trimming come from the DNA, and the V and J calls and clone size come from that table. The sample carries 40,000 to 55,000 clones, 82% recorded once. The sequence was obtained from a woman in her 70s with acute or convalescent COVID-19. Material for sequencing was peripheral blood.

The CDR3 reads CSARQGMVNTEAFF. As DNA, the CDR3 is TGCAGCGCTCGACAGGGAATGGTGAACACTGAAGCTTTCTTT. This chain connects TRBV29-1 to TRBJ1-1, with 7 bases identical to TRBD1. The CDR3 extends over 14 amino acids. Germline lookup yields CDR1 SQVTM and CDR2 ANQGSEA. V shed 7 bases and J 0 bases; nucleotides not matched to a gene: 8.